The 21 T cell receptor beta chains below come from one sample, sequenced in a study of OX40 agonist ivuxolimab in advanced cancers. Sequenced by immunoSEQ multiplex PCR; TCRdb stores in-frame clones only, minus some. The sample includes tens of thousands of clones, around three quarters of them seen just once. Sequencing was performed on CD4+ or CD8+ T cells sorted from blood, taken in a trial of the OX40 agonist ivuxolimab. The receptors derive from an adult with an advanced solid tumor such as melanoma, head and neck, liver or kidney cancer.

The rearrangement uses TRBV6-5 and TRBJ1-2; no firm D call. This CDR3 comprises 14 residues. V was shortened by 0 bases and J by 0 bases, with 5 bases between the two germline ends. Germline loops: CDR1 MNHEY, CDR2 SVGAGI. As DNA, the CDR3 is TGTGCCAGCAGTTACTCGCCAGCTAACTATGGCTACACCTTC. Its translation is CASSYSPANYGYTF.

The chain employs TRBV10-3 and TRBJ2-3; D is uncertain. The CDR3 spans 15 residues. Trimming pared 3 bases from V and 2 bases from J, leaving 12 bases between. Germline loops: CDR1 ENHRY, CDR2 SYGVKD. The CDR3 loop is CAISESSVSTDTQYF. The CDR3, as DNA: TGTGCCATCAGTGAAAGTAGTGTTTCCACAGATACGCAGTATTTT.

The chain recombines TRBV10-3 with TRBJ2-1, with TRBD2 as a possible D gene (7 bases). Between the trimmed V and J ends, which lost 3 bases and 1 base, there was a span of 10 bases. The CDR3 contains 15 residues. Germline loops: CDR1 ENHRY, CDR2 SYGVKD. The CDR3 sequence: CAISERGGSYNEQFF. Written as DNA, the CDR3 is TGTGCCATCAGTGAAAGGGGGGGATCCTACAATGAGCAGTTCTTC.

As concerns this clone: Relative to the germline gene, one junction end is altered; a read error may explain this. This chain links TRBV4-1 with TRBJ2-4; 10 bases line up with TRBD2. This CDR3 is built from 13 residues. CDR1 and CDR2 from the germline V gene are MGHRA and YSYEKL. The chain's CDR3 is CASSQTHSGGPTF. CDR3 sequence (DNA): TGCGCCAGCAGCCAAACGCATAGCGGGGGGCCTACCTTC.

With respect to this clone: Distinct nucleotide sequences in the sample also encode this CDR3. The CDR3 bases are TGTGCCAGCAGCGTAGGGGGGACTGAAGCTTTCTTT. Translating gives CASSVGGTEAFF. This sequence joins TRBV9 and TRBJ1-1, with D perhaps matching TRBD1 (5 bases). CDR1 and CDR2 (germline): SGDLS, YYNGEE. The CDR3 runs 12 residues. V was clipped by 0 bases and J by 5 bases, with 5 bases between them.

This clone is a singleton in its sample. The CDR3 reads CASSLLPGSGNTIYF. The CDR3 nucleotides are TGCGCCAGCAGCTTGCTCCCGGGCTCTGGAAACACCATATATTTT. This chain joins TRBV5-1 and TRBJ1-3; D is unclear. CDR3 length equals 15 residues. Germline CDR1 reads SGHRS; CDR2 reads YFSETQ. The V and J ends lost 1 base and 0 bases respectively, with 8 bases between them.

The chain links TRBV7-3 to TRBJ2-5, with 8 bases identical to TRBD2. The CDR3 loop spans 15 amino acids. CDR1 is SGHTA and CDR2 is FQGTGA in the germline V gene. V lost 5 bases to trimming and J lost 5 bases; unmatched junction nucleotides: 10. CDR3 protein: CASSPTSGPQETQYF. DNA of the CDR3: TGTGCCAGCAGCCCCACTAGCGGCCCCCAGGAGACCCAGTACTTC.

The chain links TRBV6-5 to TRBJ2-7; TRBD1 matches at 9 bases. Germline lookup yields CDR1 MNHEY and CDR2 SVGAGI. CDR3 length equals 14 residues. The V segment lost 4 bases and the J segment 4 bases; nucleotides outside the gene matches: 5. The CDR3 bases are TGTGCCAGCAGTTCAGACAGGGGGTATTACGAGCAGTACTTC. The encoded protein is CASSSDRGYYEQYF.

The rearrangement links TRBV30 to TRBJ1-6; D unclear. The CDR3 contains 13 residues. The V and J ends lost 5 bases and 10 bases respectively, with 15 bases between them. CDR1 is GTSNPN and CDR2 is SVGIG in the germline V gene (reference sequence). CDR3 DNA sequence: TGTGCCTGGGGACGGCTCTCCGGATCACCCCTCCACTTT. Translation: CAWGRLSGSPLHF.

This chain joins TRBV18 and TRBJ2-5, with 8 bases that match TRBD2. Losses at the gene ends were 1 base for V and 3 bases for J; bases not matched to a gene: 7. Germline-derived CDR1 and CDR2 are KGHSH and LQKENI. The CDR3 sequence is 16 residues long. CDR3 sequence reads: CASSPLSSGPEETQYF. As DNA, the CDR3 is TGTGCCAGCTCACCACTTTCTAGCGGGCCAGAAGAGACCCAGTACTTC.

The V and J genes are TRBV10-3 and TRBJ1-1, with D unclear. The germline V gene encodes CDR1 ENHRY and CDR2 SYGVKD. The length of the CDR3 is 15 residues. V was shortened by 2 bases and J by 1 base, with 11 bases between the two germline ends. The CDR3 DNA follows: TGTGCCATCAGTGAGCTAGGGCAGAGGAACACTGAAGCTTTCTTT. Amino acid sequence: CAISELGQRNTEAFF.

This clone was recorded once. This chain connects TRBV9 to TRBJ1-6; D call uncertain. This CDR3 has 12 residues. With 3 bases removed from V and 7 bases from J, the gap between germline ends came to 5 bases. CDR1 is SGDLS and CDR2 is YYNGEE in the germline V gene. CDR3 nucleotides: TGTGCCAGCAGCGCCCACAATTCACCCCTCCACTTT. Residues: CASSAHNSPLHF.

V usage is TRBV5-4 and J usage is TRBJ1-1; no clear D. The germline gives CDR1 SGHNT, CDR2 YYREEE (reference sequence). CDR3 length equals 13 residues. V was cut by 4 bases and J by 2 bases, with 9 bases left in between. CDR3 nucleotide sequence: TGTGCCAGCAGCGCCTCCACCAACACTGAAGCTTTCTTT. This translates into CASSASTNTEAFF. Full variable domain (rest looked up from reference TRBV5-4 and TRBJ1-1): ETGVTQSPTHLIKTRGQQVTLRCSSQSGHNTVSWYQQALGQGPQFIFQYYREEENGRGNFPPRFSGLQFPNYSSELNVNALELDDSALYLCASSASTNTEAFFGQGTRLTVV.

CDR3 sequence reads: CASSEDHRGWESEQFF. CDR3 bases: TGTGCCAGCAGTGAAGACCACAGGGGGTGGGAGAGTGAGCAGTTCTTC. The rearrangement joins TRBV2 to TRBJ2-1; the match to TRBD1 covers 8 bases. This CDR3 is built from 16 residues. J gave up 9 bases and V 1 base, and 11 bases lay outside the gene matches. The germline V gene has CDR1 SNHLY and CDR2 FYNNEI.

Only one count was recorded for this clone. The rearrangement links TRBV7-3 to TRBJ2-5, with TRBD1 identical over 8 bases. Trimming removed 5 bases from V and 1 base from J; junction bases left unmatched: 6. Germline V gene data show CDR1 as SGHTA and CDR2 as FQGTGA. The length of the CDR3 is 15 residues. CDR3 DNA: TGTGCCAGCAGCAAGGGACAGGCCATCCAAGAGACCCAGTACTTC. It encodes CASSKGQAIQETQYF.

Here the CDR3 reads CASRTTDTQYF. As DNA, the CDR3 is TGTGCCAGCAGGACGACAGATACGCAGTATTTT. This rearrangement joins TRBV2 to TRBJ2-3, with no clear D. Germline loops: CDR1 SNHLY, CDR2 FYNNEI. Trimming cost V 6 bases and J 3 bases, with 4 bases left between them. This CDR3 has 11 amino acids.

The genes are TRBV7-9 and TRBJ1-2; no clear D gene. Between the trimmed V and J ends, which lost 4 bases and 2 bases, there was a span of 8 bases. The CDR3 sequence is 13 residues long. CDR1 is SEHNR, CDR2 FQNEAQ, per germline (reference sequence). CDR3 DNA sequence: TGTGCCAGCAGCTATAACCCGAACTATGGCTACACCTTC. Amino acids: CASSYNPNYGYTF.

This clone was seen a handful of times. CDR3 amino acids: CAIRQGFLSSGANVLTF. CDR3 in DNA: TGTGCCATCAGACAGGGGTTCTTGAGCTCTGGGGCCAACGTCCTGACTTTC. The chain couples TRBV10-3 to TRBJ2-6; TRBD1 agrees at 7 bases. Trimming at V came to 6 bases and at J to 0 bases, leaving 8 bases not matched to a gene. Germline-derived CDR1 and CDR2 are ENHRY and SYGVKD. This CDR3 region has 17 residues.

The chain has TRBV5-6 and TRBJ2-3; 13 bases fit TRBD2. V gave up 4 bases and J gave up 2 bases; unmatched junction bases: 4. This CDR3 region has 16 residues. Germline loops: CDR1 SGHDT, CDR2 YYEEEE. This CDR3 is CASSPGTSGATDTQYF. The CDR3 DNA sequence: TGTGCCAGCAGCCCGGGGACTAGCGGGGCCACAGATACGCAGTATTTT.

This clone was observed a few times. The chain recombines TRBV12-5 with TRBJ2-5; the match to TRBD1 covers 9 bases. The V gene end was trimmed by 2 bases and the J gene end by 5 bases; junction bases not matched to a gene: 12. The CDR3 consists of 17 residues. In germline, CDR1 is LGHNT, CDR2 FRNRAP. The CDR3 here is CASGLTSATGGRETQYF. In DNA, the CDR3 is TGTGCTAGTGGTTTGACATCCGCGACAGGGGGTCGGGAGACCCAGTACTTC.

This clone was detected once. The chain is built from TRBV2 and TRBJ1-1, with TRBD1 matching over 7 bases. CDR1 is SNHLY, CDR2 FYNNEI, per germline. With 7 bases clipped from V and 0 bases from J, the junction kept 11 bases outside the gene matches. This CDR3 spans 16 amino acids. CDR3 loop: CASNTQGPPMNTEAFF. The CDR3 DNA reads TGTGCCAGCAATACACAGGGGCCTCCCATGAACACTGAAGCTTTCTTT.